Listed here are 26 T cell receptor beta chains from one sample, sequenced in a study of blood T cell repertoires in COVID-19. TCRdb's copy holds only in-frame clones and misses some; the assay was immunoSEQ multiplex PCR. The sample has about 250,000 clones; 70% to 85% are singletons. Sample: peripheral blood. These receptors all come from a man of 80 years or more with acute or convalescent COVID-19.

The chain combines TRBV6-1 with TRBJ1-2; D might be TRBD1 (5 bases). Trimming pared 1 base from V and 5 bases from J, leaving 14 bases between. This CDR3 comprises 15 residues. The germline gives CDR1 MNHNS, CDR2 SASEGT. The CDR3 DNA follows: TGTGCCAGCAGTGAAGTGGCCAGGGACTGGTATGGCTACACCTTC. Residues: CASSEVARDWYGYTF.

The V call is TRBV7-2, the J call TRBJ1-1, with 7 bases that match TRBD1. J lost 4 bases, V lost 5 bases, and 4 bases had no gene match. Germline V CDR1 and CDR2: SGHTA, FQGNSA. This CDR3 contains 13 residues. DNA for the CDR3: TGTGCCAGCAGCCGGACAGGCGGCACTGAAGCTTTCTTT. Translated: CASSRTGGTEAFF.

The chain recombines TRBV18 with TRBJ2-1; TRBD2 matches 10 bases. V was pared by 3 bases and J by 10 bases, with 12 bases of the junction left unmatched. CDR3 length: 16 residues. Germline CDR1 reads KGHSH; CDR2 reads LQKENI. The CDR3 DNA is TGTGCCAGCTCACCCCCCGGGATAGCGGGAGGAAGGGAGCAGTTCTTC. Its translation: CASSPPGIAGGREQFF.

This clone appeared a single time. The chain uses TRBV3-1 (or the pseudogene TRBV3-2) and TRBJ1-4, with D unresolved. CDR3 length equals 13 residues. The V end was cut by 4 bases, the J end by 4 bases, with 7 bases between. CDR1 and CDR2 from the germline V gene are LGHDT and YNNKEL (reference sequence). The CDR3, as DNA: TGTGCCAGCAGCCCGAGGTATAATGAAAAACTGTTTTTT. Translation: CASSPRYNEKLFF.

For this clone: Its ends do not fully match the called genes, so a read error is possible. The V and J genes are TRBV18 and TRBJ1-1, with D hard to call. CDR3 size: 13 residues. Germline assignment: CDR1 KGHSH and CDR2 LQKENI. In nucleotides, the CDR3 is TGTGCCAGCTCAGCACCCATGAACACTGAAGCTTTCTTT. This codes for CASSAPMNTEAFF.

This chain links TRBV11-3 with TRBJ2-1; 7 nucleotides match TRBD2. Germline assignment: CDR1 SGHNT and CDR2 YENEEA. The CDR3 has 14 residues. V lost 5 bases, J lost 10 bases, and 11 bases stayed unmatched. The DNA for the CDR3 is TGTGCCAGCAGCCTGACTAGCCTTACGGGGGAGCAGTTCTTC. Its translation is CASSLTSLTGEQFF.

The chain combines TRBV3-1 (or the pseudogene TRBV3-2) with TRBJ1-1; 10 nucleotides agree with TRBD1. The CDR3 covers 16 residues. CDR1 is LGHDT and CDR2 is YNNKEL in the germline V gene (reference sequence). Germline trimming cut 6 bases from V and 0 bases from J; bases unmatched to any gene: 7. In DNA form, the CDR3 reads TGTGCCAGCAGTCGAGGGACAGGGGACTTGAACACTGAAGCTTTCTTT. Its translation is CASSRGTGDLNTEAFF.

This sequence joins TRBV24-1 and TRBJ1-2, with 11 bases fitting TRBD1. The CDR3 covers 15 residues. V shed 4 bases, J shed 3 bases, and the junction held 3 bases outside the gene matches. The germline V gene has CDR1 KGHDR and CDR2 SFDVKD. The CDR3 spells CATSEPGQGDYGYTF. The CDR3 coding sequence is TGTGCCACCAGTGAACCGGGACAGGGGGACTATGGCTACACCTTC.

CDR3 nucleotides: TGTGCCAGCTCATCCCAGACAGAAATGAACACTGAAGCTTTCTTT. Residues: CASSSQTEMNTEAFF. The chain links TRBV18 to TRBJ1-1, with D possibly matching TRBD1 (5 bases). Germline V gene lookup returns CDR1 KGHSH and CDR2 LQKENI. V lost 5 bases and J lost 0, with 13 bases in between. This CDR3 region has 15 residues.

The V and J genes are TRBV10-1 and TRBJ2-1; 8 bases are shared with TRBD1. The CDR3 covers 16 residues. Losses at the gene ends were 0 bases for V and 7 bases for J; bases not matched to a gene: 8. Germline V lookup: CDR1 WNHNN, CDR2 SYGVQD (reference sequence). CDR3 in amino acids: CASSESSRQGANEQFF. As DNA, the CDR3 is TGCGCCAGCAGTGAGTCGAGTAGGCAGGGGGCTAATGAGCAGTTCTTC.

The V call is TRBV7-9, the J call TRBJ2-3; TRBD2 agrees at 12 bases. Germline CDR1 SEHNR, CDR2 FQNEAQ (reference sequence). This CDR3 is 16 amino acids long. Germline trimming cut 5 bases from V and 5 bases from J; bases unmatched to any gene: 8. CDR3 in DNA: TGTGCCAGCAGCGCAAGGACTAGCGGGGAGGAAGATACGCAGTATTTT. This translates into CASSARTSGEEDTQYF. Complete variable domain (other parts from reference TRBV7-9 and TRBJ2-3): DTGVSQNPRHKITKRGQNVTFRCDPISEHNRLYWYRQTLGQGPEFLTYFQNEAQLEKSRLLSDRFSAERPKGSFSTLEIQRTEQGDSAMYLCASSARTSGEEDTQYFGPGTRLTVL.

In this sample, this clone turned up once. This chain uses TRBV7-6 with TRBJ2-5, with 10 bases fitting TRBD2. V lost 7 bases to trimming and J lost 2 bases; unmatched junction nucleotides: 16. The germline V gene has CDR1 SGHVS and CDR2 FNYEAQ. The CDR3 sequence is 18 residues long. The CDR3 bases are TGTGCCAGCACCTACCGAGCGGGGGGGCTATTAAGACAAGAGACCCAGTACTTC. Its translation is CASTYRAGGLLRQETQYF.

The CDR3 protein is CASSESRTGLTRAFF. The CDR3 DNA reads as TGTGCCAGCAGTGAATCTAGGACAGGACTCACCCGAGCTTTCTTT. This chain connects TRBV25-1 to TRBJ1-1, with 7 positions matching TRBD1. Germline CDR1 MGHDK, CDR2 SYGVNS. V was clipped by 1 base and J by 10 bases; unmatched bases: 12. The CDR3 extends over 15 amino acids.

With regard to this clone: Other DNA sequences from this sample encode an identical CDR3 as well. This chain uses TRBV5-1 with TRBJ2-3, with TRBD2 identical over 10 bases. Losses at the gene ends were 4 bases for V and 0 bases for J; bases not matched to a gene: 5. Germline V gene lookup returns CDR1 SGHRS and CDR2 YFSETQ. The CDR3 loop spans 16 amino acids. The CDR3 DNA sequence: TGCGCCAGCAGCCCCACTAGCGGGGTTAGCACAGATACGCAGTATTTT. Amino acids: CASSPTSGVSTDTQYF.

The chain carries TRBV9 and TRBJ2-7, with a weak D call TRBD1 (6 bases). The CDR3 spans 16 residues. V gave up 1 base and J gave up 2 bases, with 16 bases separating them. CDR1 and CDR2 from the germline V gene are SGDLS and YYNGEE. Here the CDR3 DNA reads TGTGCCAGCAGCGTATCAGGGGCTGCCCGGACCTACGAGCAGTACTTC. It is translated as CASSVSGAARTYEQYF.

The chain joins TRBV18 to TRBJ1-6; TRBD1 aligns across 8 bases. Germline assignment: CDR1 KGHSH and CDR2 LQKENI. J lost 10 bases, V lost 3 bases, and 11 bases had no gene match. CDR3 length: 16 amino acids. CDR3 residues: CASSPPDRAPGSPLHF. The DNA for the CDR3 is TGTGCCAGCTCACCTCCGGACAGGGCACCCGGCTCACCCCTCCACTTT.

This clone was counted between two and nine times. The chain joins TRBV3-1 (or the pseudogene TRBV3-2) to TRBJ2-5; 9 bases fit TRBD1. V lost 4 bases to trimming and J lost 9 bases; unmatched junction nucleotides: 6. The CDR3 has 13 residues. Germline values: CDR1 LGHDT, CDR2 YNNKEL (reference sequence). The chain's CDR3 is CASSLGQGRAQYF. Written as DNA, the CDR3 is TGTGCCAGCAGCCTTGGACAGGGGAGGGCCCAGTACTTC.

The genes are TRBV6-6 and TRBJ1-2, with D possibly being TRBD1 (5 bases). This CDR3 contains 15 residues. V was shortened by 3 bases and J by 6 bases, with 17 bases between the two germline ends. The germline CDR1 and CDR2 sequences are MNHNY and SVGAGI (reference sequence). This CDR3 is CASSYPNTGGDGYTF. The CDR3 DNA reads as TGTGCCAGCAGTTATCCGAACACCGGAGGGGATGGCTACACCTTC.

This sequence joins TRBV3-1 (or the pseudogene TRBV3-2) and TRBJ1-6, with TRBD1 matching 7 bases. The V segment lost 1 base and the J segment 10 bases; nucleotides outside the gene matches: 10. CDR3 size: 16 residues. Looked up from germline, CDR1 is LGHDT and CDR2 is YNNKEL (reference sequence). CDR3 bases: TGTGCCAGCAGCCAAGTAGGAACAGGGGCTGGATCACCCCTCCACTTT. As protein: CASSQVGTGAGSPLHF.

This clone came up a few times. In DNA form, the CDR3 reads TGCGCCAGCAGTTCTGGGGCAGGCAAAGGAAACACCATATATTTT. It translates to CASSSGAGKGNTIYF. The rearrangement joins TRBV5-1 to TRBJ1-3, with D perhaps TRBD1 (5 bases). Trimming took off 5 bases at V and 4 bases at J, with 16 bases between the two ends. In germline, CDR1 is SGHRS, CDR2 YFSETQ. This CDR3 contains 15 residues.

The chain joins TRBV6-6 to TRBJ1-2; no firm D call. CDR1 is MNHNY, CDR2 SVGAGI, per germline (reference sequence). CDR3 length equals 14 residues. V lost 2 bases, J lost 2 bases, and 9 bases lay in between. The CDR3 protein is CASSYEGGNYGYTF. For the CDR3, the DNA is TGTGCCAGCAGTTACGAAGGCGGGAACTATGGCTACACCTTC.

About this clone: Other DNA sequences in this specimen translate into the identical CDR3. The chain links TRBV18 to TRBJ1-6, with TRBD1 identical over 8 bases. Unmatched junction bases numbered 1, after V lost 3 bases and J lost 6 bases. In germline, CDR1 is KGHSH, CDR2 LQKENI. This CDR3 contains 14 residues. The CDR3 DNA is TGTGCCAGCTCACCCCAGGGGGCTAATTCACCCCTCCACTTT. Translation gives CASSPQGANSPLHF.

CDR3 DNA sequence: TGCGCCAGCAGCTTATACAGGGACACCGGGGAGCTGTTTTTT. This encodes CASSLYRDTGELFF. The rearrangement joins TRBV5-1 to TRBJ2-2; possible D gene TRBD1, 6 bases. The CDR3 is 14 amino acids. Deletions cut 2 bases from V and 3 bases from J, with 8 bases between. Per germline, CDR1 SGHRS and CDR2 YFSETQ.

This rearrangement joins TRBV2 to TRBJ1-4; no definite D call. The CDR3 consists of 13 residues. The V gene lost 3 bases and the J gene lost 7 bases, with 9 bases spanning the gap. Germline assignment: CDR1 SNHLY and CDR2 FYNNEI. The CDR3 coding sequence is TGTGCCAGCAGTGATCGGGATGTTGAAAAACTGTTTTTT. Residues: CASSDRDVEKLFF.

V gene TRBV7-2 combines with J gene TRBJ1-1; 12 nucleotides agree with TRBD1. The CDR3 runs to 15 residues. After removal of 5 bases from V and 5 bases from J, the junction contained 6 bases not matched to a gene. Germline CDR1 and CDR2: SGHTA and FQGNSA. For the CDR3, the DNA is TGTGCCAGCAGCCAGGGGACAGGGGGCCGGACTGAAGCTTTCTTT. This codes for CASSQGTGGRTEAFF.

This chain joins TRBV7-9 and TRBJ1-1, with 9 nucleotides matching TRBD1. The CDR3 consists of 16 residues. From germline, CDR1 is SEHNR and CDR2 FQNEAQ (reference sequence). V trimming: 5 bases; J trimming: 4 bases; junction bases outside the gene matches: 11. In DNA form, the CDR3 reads TGTGCCAGCAGCAATTTAAACAGGGGGCGAAGCACTGAAGCTTTCTTT. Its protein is CASSNLNRGRSTEAFF. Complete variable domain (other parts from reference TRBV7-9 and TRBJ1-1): DTGVSQNPRHKITKRGQNVTFRCDPISEHNRLYWYRQTLGQGPEFLTYFQNEAQLEKSRLLSDRFSAERPKGSFSTLEIQRTEQGDSAMYLCASSNLNRGRSTEAFFGQGTRLTVV.